The clone carrying this T cell receptor beta chain appeared once. Its antigen is unidentified. The table came from immunoSEQ multiplex PCR; TCRdb's copy has only in-frame clones and leaves some out. This table has roughly 180,000 clones, approximately 84% appearing once. The germline V gene encodes CDR1 LNHNV and CDR2 YYDKDF (reference sequence). The CDR3 runs to 13 residues. Trimming stripped 0 bases from V and 2 bases from J, with 4 bases between. The sample is drawn from a study of cytomegalovirus exposure and HLA in healthy donors. Overall study context: The platform used for the 110 or so validation repertoires matched that of the roughly 700 first-cohort repertoires, a later analysis reported.

Study findings and constraints: The study recorded 150 to 200 TCR beta chains that were cytomegalovirus-associated.

Sequences were obtained from PBMCs. The chain combines TRBV15 with TRBJ2-5; D is unresolved. This TCR was recovered from a man aged 18 to 30 in good health and CMV-seropositive. CDR3 region: CATSRDGQETQYF. CDR3 in DNA: TGTGCCACCAGCAGAGACGGTCAAGAGACCCAGTACTTC.